The subject of this entry is one T cell receptor (beta chain). Its antigen is currently unknown. This entry belongs to a study of post-analysis software for immune sequencing data. Study-level findings and limits: Comparison of patients with controls showed five TRBV segments more frequent in patients, TRBV5-6, TRBV5-1 and TRBV20-1 among them.

The V gene's germline CDR1 is MRHNA and CDR2 SNTAGT. Trimming removed 3 bases at V and 4 bases at J, with 9 bases between. This CDR3 is built from 13 residues. Unique molecular identifiers were built into the TCR beta cDNA libraries. TCRdb re-called the PCR reads with MiXCR, one entry per CDR3 protein. Here the sample spans approximately 630,000 distinct CDR3 sequences, around 64% being singletons. The sequence came from a girl aged 2-9 years with multiple sclerosis. The chain has TRBV6-4 and TRBJ1-1; D unresolved. The source material was blood. The CDR3: CASSEKDSTEAFF. In DNA form, the CDR3 reads TGTGCCAGCAGTGAGAAGGATAGCACTGAAGCTTTCTTT.